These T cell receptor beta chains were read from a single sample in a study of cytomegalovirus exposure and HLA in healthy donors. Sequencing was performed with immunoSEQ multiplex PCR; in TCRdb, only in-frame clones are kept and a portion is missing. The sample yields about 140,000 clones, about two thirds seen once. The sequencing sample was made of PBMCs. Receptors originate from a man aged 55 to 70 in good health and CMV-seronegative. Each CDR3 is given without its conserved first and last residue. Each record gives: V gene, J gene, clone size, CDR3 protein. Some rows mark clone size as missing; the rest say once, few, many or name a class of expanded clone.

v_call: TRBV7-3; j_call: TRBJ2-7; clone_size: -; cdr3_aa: ASSLEVANYEQY
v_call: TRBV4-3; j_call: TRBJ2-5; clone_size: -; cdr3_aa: ASSQRGGETQY
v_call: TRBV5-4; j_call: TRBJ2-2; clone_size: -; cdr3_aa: ASSSTGRDLTTGELF
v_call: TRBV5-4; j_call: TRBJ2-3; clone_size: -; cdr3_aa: ASSLEVEDTQY
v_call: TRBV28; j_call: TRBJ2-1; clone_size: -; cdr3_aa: ASGGAGLQF
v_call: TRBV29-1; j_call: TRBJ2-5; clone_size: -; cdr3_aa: SGGRVQETQY
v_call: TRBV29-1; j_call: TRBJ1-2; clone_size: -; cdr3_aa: SADRGLGLGYT
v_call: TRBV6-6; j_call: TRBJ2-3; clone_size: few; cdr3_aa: ATGGGRRDTQY
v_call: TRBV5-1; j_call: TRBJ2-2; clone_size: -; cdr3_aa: ASKERGNTGELF
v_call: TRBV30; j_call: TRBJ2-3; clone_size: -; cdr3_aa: AWDRTSGGLDTQY
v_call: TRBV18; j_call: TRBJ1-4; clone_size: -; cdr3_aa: ASSRGGPGEKLF
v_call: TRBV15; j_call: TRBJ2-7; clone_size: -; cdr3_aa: ATRTSEGYEQY
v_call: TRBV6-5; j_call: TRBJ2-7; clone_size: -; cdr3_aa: ASSSPGGQTYEQY
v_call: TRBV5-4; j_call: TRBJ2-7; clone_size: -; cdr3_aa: ASSLGVQGAYEQY
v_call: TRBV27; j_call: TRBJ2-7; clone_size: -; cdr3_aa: ASRLGGAGTGSYEQY
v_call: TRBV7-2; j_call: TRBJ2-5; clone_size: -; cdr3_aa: ASSSGTSGSGQETQY
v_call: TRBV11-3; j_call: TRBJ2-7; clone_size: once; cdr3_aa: ASSLEVGTGVHEQY